These T cell receptor beta chains were read from a single sample in a study of T-cell reconstitution after alpha-beta-depleted transplantation in children. TCRdb used MiXCR to reprocess the PCR reads, holding one entry per CDR3 protein. The sample includes approximately 170,000 distinct CDR3 sequences, 11% seen only once; the top ten take about 13%. This specimen was PBMCs, taken before TCRalphabeta/CD19-depleted stem cell transplant. These receptors originate from a boy aged 2 to 10 with acute myeloid leukemia, due to receive a stem cell transplant. The CDR3 runs from the conserved cysteine through the conserved F or W. A D gene is named only where the DNA matches it firmly. Clone size is shown for a subset of rows, as once, few, many or a class of expanded clone.

j_call v_call d_call clone_size cdr3_nt cdr3_aa
TRBJ1-2 TRBV12-3/TRBV12-4 NA many TGTGCCAGCAGTTTAAGTAACTATGGCTACACCTTC CASSLSNYGYTF
TRBJ2-1 TRBV7-6 TRBD2 many TGTGCCAGCAGCTTAGTGCCCTTAACCTATGCGGGAGGTTACAATGAGCAGTTCTTC CASSLVPLTYAGGYNEQFF
TRBJ2-4 TRBV10-1 NA NA TGCGCCAGCAGTGAAGACCAAGAAAACATTCAGTACTTC CASSEDQENIQYF
TRBJ2-5 TRBV5-1 TRBD1 many TGCGCCAGCAGTAGGGGTGAGGGGGCTTACGAGACCCAGTACTTC CASSRGEGAYETQYF
TRBJ2-1 TRBV20-1 NA many TGCAGTGCTAGAGATGTCGCGAACTCCTACAATGAGCAGTTCTTC CSARDVANSYNEQFF
TRBJ2-7 TRBV20-1 TRBD1 many TGCAGTGCTAGAGATCTCGAGACAGGGATGTACGAGCAGTACTTC CSARDLETGMYEQYF
TRBJ1-2 TRBV6-6 NA many TGTGCCAGCAGCCATAATCCCAGGGGTGGCTACACCTTC CASSHNPRGGYTF
TRBJ2-1 TRBV27 NA many TGTGCCAGCGGGGTGAGGCCGTACAATGAGCAGTTCTTC CASGVRPYNEQFF
TRBJ2-1 TRBV5-1 NA many TGCGCCAGCAGCTTGACGGACGCAAACAATGAGCAGTTCTTC CASSLTDANNEQFF
TRBJ2-7 TRBV5-1 NA many TGCGCCAGCAGCGCAGACCCAATAGGAGTTACCTACGAGCAGTACTTC CASSADPIGVTYEQYF
TRBJ2-1 TRBV5-1 NA many TGCGCCAGCAGCTGGGCCCCGTGGACCAGTGATTTAACACGGTTCTTC CASSWAPWTSDLTRFF
TRBJ2-6 TRBV27 NA many TGTGCCAGTGGCCAGGGGCCCTCTGGGGCCAACGTCCTGACTTTC CASGQGPSGANVLTF
TRBJ2-1 TRBV28 TRBD2 many TGTGCCAGCAGTTCGCTAGCGGGAGTGTCCTACAATGAGCAGTTCTTC CASSSLAGVSYNEQFF
TRBJ1-3 TRBV2 NA many TGTGCCAGCAGTGTGAGTGCGGGGATTTCTGGAAACACCATATATTTT CASSVSAGISGNTIYF
TRBJ2-1 TRBV3-1 TRBD2 NA TGTGCCAGCAGCCAGGGGACTAGCGGGAGGAGGCATGTGCAGTTCTTC CASSQGTSGRRHVQFF
TRBJ1-6 TRBV6-5 NA few TGTGCCAGCAGTTATGGGGTTGGACCCCTCCACTTT CASSYGVGPLHF
TRBJ2-5 TRBV11-2 NA NA TGTGCCAGCAGCTTATTACCGGTCTCCGGAGGAGAGACCCAGTACTTC CASSLLPVSGGETQYF
TRBJ1-4 TRBV5-1 NA many TGCGCCAGCAGCTCAGGTTTGAATGAAAAACTGTTTTTT CASSSGLNEKLFF
TRBJ1-1 TRBV3-1 NA many TGTGCCAGCAGCCATACAGGGAAGATGAACACTGAAGCTTTCTTT CASSHTGKMNTEAFF
TRBJ2-3 TRBV12-3/TRBV12-4 TRBD2 many TGTGCCAGCACCACTTTAGCGGGGGGCACAGATACGCAGTATTTT CASTTLAGGTDTQYF
TRBJ2-1 TRBV5-1 TRBD2 many TGCGCCAGCAGCTCGGGACTAGCGGGAGTGTATGAGCAGTTCTTC CASSSGLAGVYEQFF
TRBJ2-7 TRBV7-2 NA many TGTGCCAGCAGCTTAGGTCCGGGAAGCTCCTACGAGCAGTACTTC CASSLGPGSSYEQYF
TRBJ2-3 TRBV18 NA many TGTGCCAGCTCACGAGTTACAGATACGCAGTATTTT CASSRVTDTQYF
TRBJ2-3 TRBV5-6 TRBD2 many TGTGCCAGCAGCTTGGAAAAGCGGGAGGGCCTCGCAGATACGCAGTATTTT CASSLEKREGLADTQYF
TRBJ1-1 TRBV4-1 NA many TGCGCCAGCAGCCAAGCCCCGATGGGGACTGAAGCTTTCTTT CASSQAPMGTEAFF
TRBJ1-4 TRBV29-1 TRBD1 many TGCAGCGTTGTGCGCAGGGGGTCCGAAAAACTGTTTTTT CSVVRRGSEKLFF
TRBJ1-2 TRBV20-1 NA many TGCAGTGCGGCTCAGGGAATTCGTTCTGGCTACACCTTC CSAAQGIRSGYTF
TRBJ2-3 TRBV4-1 NA many TGCGCCAGCAGCCAGGGGGACATCGGCATCACAGATACGCAGTATTTT CASSQGDIGITDTQYF
TRBJ1-5 TRBV10-2 NA many TGCGCCAGCAGTGAGCTTTATCAGCCCCAGCATTTT CASSELYQPQHF
TRBJ1-2 TRBV12-3/TRBV12-4 NA NA TGTGCCAGCAGTTTCCACAACCGGGACTATGGCTACACCTTC CASSFHNRDYGYTF
TRBJ2-1 TRBV5-1 NA many TGCGCCAGCAGCACGACAGGCTCCTACAATGAGCAGTTCTTC CASSTTGSYNEQFF
TRBJ1-3 TRBV9 TRBD1 many TGTGCCAGCAGCGGAGGGGACAGCTCTGGAAACACCATATATTTT CASSGGDSSGNTIYF
TRBJ1-6 TRBV6-1 TRBD1 few TGTGCCAGCAGCACGAGACAGGGGCCTAATTCACCCCTCCACTTT CASSTRQGPNSPLHF
TRBJ2-1 TRBV4-2 TRBD2 many TGTGCCAGCAGCTTTTTAGCGGGAGATTCCTACAATGAGCAGTTCTTC CASSFLAGDSYNEQFF
TRBJ2-3 TRBV19 TRBD2 many TGTGCCAGTCGTAGCGGGGGGGCGAGCACAGATACGCAGTATTTT CASRSGGASTDTQYF
TRBJ2-2 TRBV3-1 NA NA TGTGCCAGCAGCCTCCTACTAAATTCGAACACCGGGGAGCTGTTTTTT CASSLLLNSNTGELFF
TRBJ1-2 TRBV9 NA many TGTGCCAGCAGCGAGGGTGGTGGCTACACCTTC CASSEGGGYTF
TRBJ1-6 TRBV7-3 NA many TGTGCCAGCAGCTTAAACCCCCAGGCCGCCGGTTCACCCCTCCACTTT CASSLNPQAAGSPLHF
TRBJ2-5 TRBV5-1 NA many TGCGCCAGCGAAGGACAGTCCCAAGAGACCCAGTACTTC CASEGQSQETQYF
TRBJ1-1 TRBV20-1 NA many TGCAGTGTTCTACCCCACAGTAACACTGAAGCTTTCTTT CSVLPHSNTEAFF